The 16 T cell receptor beta chains listed next were all sequenced from one sample in a study of Graves' ophthalmopathy and Graves' hyperthyroidism. Amplification targeted the TCR beta CDR3 regions, with RNA transcripts as the source material. HTBI primers served in a first-round RT-PCR, which a second-round multiplex PCR followed. TCRdb itself ran the multiplex PCR reads through MiXCR, one entry per CDR3 protein. The data show 650,000 to 900,000 distinct CDR3 sequences, 35% to 50% seen once. What was sequenced was peripheral blood. Receptors were obtained from an adult man with Graves' ophthalmopathy.

As regards this clonotype: One junction end disagrees with the germline gene, perhaps due to a read error. CDR3 loop: CASHAPGLGQYVQYF. The CDR3 coding sequence is TGTGCCAGCCATGCGCCGGGACTAGGGCAGTACGTGCAGTACTTC. The J gene is TRBJ2-7, the V gene TRBV19, with 8 bases that match TRBD2. The CDR3 spans 15 residues. Germline CDR1 is LNHDA and CDR2 is SQIVND (reference sequence).

The chain carries TRBV5-6 and TRBJ2-7; D uncertain. This CDR3 spans 16 amino acids. Germline assignment: CDR1 SGHDT and CDR2 YYEEEE. Trimming shortened V by 4 bases and J by 1 base, and 18 bases separated the two germline ends. Here the CDR3 DNA reads TGTGCCAGCAGCCTACGCAGTAGGCCTACTTCCTACGAGCAGTACTTC. Translated, it gives CASSLRSRPTSYEQYF.

The chain links TRBV7-9 to TRBJ2-6; 9 bases align to TRBD1. This CDR3 has 18 amino acids. CDR1 SEHNR and CDR2 FQNEAQ come from the germline V gene (reference sequence). The V segment lost 5 bases and the J segment 0 bases; nucleotides outside the gene matches: 8. The DNA for the CDR3 is TGTGCCAGCAGCCTCCGGGACAGGGACCTCTCTGGGGCCAACGTCCTGACTTTC. Residues: CASSLRDRDLSGANVLTF. The full variable domain, with the rest looked up from reference TRBV7-9 and TRBJ2-6, is DTGVSQNPRHKITKRGQNVTFRCDPISEHNRLYWYRQTLGQGPEFLTYFQNEAQLEKSRLLSDRFSAERPKGSFSTLEIQRTEQGDSAMYLCASSLRDRDLSGANVLTFGAGSRLTVL.

CDR3 bases: TGTGCCAGCAGCTCGGACGCGGGTACTGAAGCTTTCTTT. Translating gives CASSSDAGTEAFF. The rearrangement uses TRBV11-1 and TRBJ1-1; D is uncertain. The V gene's germline CDR1 is SGHAT and CDR2 FQDESV (reference sequence). V was pared by 4 bases and J by 5 bases, with 11 bases between. The CDR3 is 13 residues long.

In this sample, this clonotype turned up many times. The chain combines TRBV7-9 with TRBJ1-3, with 7 positions matching TRBD1. The CDR3 consists of 14 residues. Germline V gives CDR1 SEHNR, CDR2 FQNEAQ (reference sequence). V lost 3 bases to trimming and J lost 4 bases; unmatched junction nucleotides: 3. CDR3 in DNA: TGTGCCAGCAGCTTGGGACAGCTCGGAAACACCATATATTTT. This sequence encodes CASSLGQLGNTIYF.

This clonotype was seen ten or more times. J is TRBJ2-7 and V is TRBV29-1; TRBD1 matches at 11 bases. Losses at the gene ends were 3 bases for V and 6 bases for J; bases not matched to a gene: 16. CDR3 size: 17 residues. The germline CDR1 and CDR2 sequences are SQVTM and ANQGSEA. The CDR3 loop is CSVDRQNSGGQGGEQYF. The CDR3 coding sequence is TGCAGCGTTGACCGGCAAAACTCAGGGGGACAGGGGGGCGAGCAGTACTTC.

In its sample, this clonotype was seen many times. The rearrangement links TRBV29-1 to TRBJ1-1; unclear D gene. Germline V CDR1 and CDR2: SQVTM, ANQGSEA. The CDR3 length is 15 residues. V was trimmed by 6 bases and J by 2 bases, leaving 19 bases between them. CDR3 DNA: TGCAGCGTAAGCCCACCCACAGCGGCAAACACTGAAGCTTTCTTT. Protein sequence: CSVSPPTAANTEAFF.

The chain joins TRBV24-1 to TRBJ1-5, with a weak D call TRBD1 (6 bases). Germline lookup yields CDR1 KGHDR and CDR2 SFDVKD. V was pared by 9 bases and J by 7 bases, with 21 bases between. The CDR3 length is 15 residues. This CDR3 is CATSGTRTGEQPQHF. In nucleotides, the CDR3 is TGTGCCACCTCCGGGACAAGGACCGGGGAGCAGCCCCAGCATTTT.

This clonotype has only a few counts. V gene TRBV29-1 combines with J gene TRBJ1-4, with D tentatively TRBD1 (6 bases). V lost 6 bases to trimming and J lost 7 bases, with 21 bases between them. Germline V CDR1 and CDR2: SQVTM, ANQGSEA. The CDR3 totals 15 residues. The CDR3 region has the DNA TGCAGCGTACCCCCCGCCAGGGGCGATCGTGAAAAACTGTTTTTT. It specifies CSVPPARGDREKLFF. The entire variable domain, with the rest obtained from reference TRBV29-1 and TRBJ1-4, is as follows: SAVISQKPSRDICQRGTSLTIQCQVDSQVTMMFWYRQQPGQSLTLIATANQGSEATYESGFVIDKFPISRPNLTFSTLTVSNMSPEDSSIYLCSVPPARGDREKLFFGSGTQLSVL.

V gene TRBV15 combines with J gene TRBJ1-3; tentatively, D is TRBD1 (5 bases). V lost 1 base and J lost 2, with 12 bases in between. CDR3 length: 16 residues. CDR1 is LNHNV, CDR2 YYDKDF, per germline (reference sequence). CDR3 amino acids: CATSRGQLKTGNTIYF. For the CDR3, the DNA is TGTGCCACCAGCAGAGGACAGCTGAAGACTGGAAACACCATATATTTT.

The rearrangement uses TRBV12-3 or TRBV12-4 and TRBJ2-6; TRBD2 agrees at 10 bases. The V segment lost 6 bases and the J segment 0 bases; nucleotides outside the gene matches: 5. The CDR3 contains 17 residues. In DNA, the CDR3 is TGTGCCAGCAGGCCGGGACTAGCGTTCTCTGGGGCCAACGTCCTGACTTTC. Translation: CASRPGLAFSGANVLTF.

V is TRBV6-6 and J is TRBJ2-7; 7 bases agree with TRBD1. Germline V lookup: CDR1 MNHNY, CDR2 SVGAGI (reference sequence). V lost 5 bases to trimming and J lost 5 bases; unmatched junction nucleotides: 3. The CDR3 has 12 amino acids. CDR3 region: CASSLDRHEQYF. The CDR3 DNA reads TGTGCCAGCAGTCTGGACAGGCACGAGCAGTACTTC.

This rearrangement joins TRBV7-2 to TRBJ2-3, with D unclear. This CDR3 spans 12 amino acids. Per germline, CDR1 SGHTA and CDR2 FQGNSA. Between the trimmed V and J ends, which lost 5 bases and 6 bases, there was a span of 9 bases. CDR3 sequence (DNA): TGTGCCAGCAGCCAAGAGCAGGATACGCAGTATTTT. Its protein product is CASSQEQDTQYF.

As for this clonotype: At one boundary the junction diverges from the germline segment, which might be a read error. This rearrangement joins TRBV7-8 to TRBJ1-6; no firm D call. CDR1 SGHVS and CDR2 FQNEAQ come from the germline V gene. This CDR3 has 16 amino acids. The CDR3 sequence: CASSQEPHSLISPLHF. The CDR3, as DNA: TGCGCCAGCAGCCAAGAACCCCACAGTCTAATATCACCCCTCCACTTT.

This clonotype was recorded only once. The V call is TRBV25-1, the J call TRBJ2-6, with D perhaps TRBD1 or TRBD2 (6 bases each). The CDR3 has 17 residues. Germline V gives CDR1 MGHDK, CDR2 SYGVNS. V was clipped by 3 bases and J by 2 bases, with 14 bases between them. CDR3 sequence: CASSDSAGGAGANVLTF. The CDR3 DNA sequence: TGTGCCAGCAGTGATAGTGCCGGGGGCGCTGGGGCCAACGTCCTGACTTTC.

This clonotype occurred many times. CDR3 sequence reads: CASSVDEGNTIYF. The CDR3 DNA is TGTGCCAGCAGCGTAGACGAAGGAAACACCATATATTTT. The chain employs TRBV9 and TRBJ1-3, with no clear D. This CDR3 has 13 residues. CDR1 and CDR2 (germline): SGDLS, YYNGEE. The V end was cut by 0 bases, the J end by 4 bases, with 5 bases between.